This T cell receptor (beta chain) was sequenced in a study of cytomegalovirus exposure and HLA in healthy donors. Germline CDR1 SQVTM, CDR2 ANQGSEA. This CDR3 region has 14 residues. Trimming removed 3 bases from V and 0 bases from J, with 9 bases in between. Use of 60 Vbeta and 13 Jbeta primers characterized the PCR. Libraries were prepared by immunoSEQ multiplex PCR; TCRdb keeps only in-frame clonotypes and omits some of them. This table has some 170,000 clones, about 75% appearing once. The source material was PBMCs. This TCR was recovered from a man aged 35 to 55 in good health and CMV-seropositive. The genes are TRBV29-1 and TRBJ1-3; D uncertain. The DNA for the CDR3 is TGCAGCGTTGATAACGGGAACTCTGGAAACACCATATATTTT. Translation: CSVDNGNSGNTIYF.